This T cell receptor beta chain appears in the sequencing data of a study of T cells after yellow fever vaccination. General study points: The secondary T-cell response peaked on day 5, not day 15, but was weaker. The booster response re-showed most primary clones: 95% to 96% CD4, roughly 91% CD8.

TCRdb processed the 5' RACE reads anew with MiXCR; each CDR3 protein has one entry. Altogether about 360,000 distinct CDR3 sequences are present, about 6.2% being singletons, with the ten largest covering over 14%. V dropped 5 bases and J dropped 3 bases, with 7 bases sitting between them. Per germline, CDR1 LNHDA and CDR2 SQIVND (reference sequence). The CDR3 is 12 residues long. This clonotype came up many times. What it recognizes is unknown. The clonotype comes from a man between 25 and 39 years old who received the YFV17D yellow fever vaccine. This sample comprised PBMCs, obtained 5 days after the yellow fever booster vaccination. The chain employs TRBV19 and TRBJ1-2; D not certain. Here the CDR3 DNA reads TGTGCCAGTAGTGTCCGGGACTATGGCTACACCTTC. Encoded protein: CASSVRDYGYTF.